A selection of T cell receptor beta chains follows, all from one sample in a study of blood T cells in healthy people across ages. TCRdb re-called the 5' RACE reads through MiXCR, storing one row per CDR3 protein. Of roughly 1,800,000 distinct CDR3 sequences in the sample, roughly 50% were seen once. The sequenced sample consisted of blood. All receptors come from a middle-aged woman in good health. CDR3s include the opening cysteine and the closing phenylalanine or tryptophan. Each record gives: J gene, V gene, clone size, CDR3 protein. The size entry is marked missing in some rows and otherwise reads once, few, many or a size class.

J: TRBJ2-1
V: TRBV3-1
size: NA
CDR3: CASSQNGGTYEQFF

J: TRBJ1-4
V: TRBV6-7
size: few
CDR3: CAVRRNNEKLFF

J: TRBJ1-2
V: TRBV28
size: NA
CDR3: CASRGTGDGYGYTF

J: TRBJ2-3
V: TRBV6-2/TRBV6-3
size: NA
CDR3: CASRPRLAGGPSGPTDTQYF

J: TRBJ2-7
V: TRBV3-1
size: NA
CDR3: CASSQDGSTYEQYF

J: TRBJ2-3
V: TRBV11-2
size: few
CDR3: CASSHRVPFTDTQYF

J: TRBJ1-2
V: TRBV7-2
size: NA
CDR3: CASSQEADRYINYGYTF

J: TRBJ2-4
V: TRBV20-1
size: NA
CDR3: CGARNLAKNIQYF

J: TRBJ2-1
V: TRBV7-3
size: NA
CDR3: CASSLGSLAGGRNEQFF

J: TRBJ2-7
V: TRBV7-2
size: NA
CDR3: CASSLRGEVFHSYEQYF

J: TRBJ1-2
V: TRBV7-9
size: many
CDR3: CASSLGTGSNYGYTF

J: NA
V: TRBV5-1
size: NA
CDR3: CASSSSGISYEQYF

J: TRBJ2-3
V: TRBV10-3
size: NA
CDR3: CAISEGGGPTDTQYF

J: TRBJ2-1
V: TRBV7-9
size: NA
CDR3: CASSLARGPTINEQFF